This T cell receptor (beta chain) is from a study of tumor-infiltrating lymphocytes in primary liver carcinoma. Study overall: There were roughly 3.5 to 7.13 million productive TCRbeta reads per sample, a yield similar across tissue types. Study results and caveats: Just about 7.5-25% of leading clones were found in every one of five regions.

Synthesis of TCR beta cDNA was carried out from 500 ng total RNA with a constant-region primer. Libraries of TCR beta came from three nested multiplex PCR rounds with slightly modified ARM-PCR. TCRdb re-derived calls from the multiplex PCR reads in MiXCR, one entry per CDR3 protein. Of 50,000 to 70,000 distinct CDR3 sequences in the sample, 70% to 85% are singletons; the top ten hold approximately 52%. With regard to this clonotype: Its antigen is as yet unknown. Given a much more abundant clone one base away, this may be a read error.

Unsorted bulk tissue, about 19-32 mg of it, served as the source for co-extraction of RNA and DNA. Tumor samples all exceeded 75% viable tumor cells. This receptor was identified in a man aged 40-49 years with primary liver carcinoma and hepatitis B virus infection. What was sequenced was liver tumor tissue from sampling region 2. As for subset: tumor region T2, inferior pole.

CDR3 residues: CSAGSTGSHYNEQFF. In nucleotides, the CDR3 is TGCAGTGCTGGATCTACCGGGAGTCATTACAATGAGCAGTTCTTC. The chain employs TRBV20-1 and TRBJ2-1, with D tentatively TRBD2 (6 bases). The CDR3 length is 15 residues. Trimming removed 5 bases at V and 4 bases at J, with 18 bases between. Per germline, CDR1 DFQATT and CDR2 SNEGSKA (reference sequence).